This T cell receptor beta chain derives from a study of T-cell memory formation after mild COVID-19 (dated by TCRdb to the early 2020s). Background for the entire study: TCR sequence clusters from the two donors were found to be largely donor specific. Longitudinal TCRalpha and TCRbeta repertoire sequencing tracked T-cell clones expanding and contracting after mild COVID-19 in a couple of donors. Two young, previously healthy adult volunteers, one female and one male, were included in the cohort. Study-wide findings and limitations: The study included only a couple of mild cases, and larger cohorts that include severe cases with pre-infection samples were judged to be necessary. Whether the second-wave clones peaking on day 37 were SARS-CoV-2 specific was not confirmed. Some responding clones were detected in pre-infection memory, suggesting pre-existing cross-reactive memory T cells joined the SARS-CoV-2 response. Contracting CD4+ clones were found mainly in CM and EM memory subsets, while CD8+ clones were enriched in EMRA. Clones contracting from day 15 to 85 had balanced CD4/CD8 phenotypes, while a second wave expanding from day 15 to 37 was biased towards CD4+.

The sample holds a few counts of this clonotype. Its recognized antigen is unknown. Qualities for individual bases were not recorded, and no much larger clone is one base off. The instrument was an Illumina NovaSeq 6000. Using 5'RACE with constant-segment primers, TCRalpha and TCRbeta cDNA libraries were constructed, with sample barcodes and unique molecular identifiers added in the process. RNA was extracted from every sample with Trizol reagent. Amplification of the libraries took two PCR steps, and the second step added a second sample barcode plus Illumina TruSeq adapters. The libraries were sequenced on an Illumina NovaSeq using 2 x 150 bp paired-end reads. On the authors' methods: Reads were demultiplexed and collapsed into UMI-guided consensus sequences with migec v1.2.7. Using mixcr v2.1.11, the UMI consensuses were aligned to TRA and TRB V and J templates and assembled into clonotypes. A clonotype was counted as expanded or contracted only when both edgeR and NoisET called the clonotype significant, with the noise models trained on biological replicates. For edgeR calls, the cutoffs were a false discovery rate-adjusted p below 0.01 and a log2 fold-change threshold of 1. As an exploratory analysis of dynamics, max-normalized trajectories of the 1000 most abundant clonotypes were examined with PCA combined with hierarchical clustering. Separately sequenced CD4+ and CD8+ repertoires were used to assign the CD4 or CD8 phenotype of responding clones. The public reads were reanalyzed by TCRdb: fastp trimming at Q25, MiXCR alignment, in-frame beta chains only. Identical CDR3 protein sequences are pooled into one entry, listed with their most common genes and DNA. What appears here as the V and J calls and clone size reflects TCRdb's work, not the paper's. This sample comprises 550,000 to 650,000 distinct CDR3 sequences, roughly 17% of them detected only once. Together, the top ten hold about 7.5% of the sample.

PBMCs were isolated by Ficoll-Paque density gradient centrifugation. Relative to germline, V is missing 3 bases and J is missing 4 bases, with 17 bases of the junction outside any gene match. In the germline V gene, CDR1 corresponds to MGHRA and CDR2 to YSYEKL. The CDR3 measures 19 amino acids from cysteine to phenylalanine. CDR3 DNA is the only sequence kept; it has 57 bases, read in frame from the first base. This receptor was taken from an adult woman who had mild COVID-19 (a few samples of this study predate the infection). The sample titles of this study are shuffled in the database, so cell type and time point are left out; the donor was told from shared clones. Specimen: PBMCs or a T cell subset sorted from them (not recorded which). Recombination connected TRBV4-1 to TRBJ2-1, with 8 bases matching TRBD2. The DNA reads TGCGCCAGCAGCCAGGGGCTAGCGGGCAAGCTTGATGGGTACAATGAGCAGTTCTTC. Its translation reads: CASSQGLAGKLDGYNEQFF.